The present T cell receptor beta chain was sequenced within a study of CD8 T cells in ankylosing spondylitis. The study, taken as a whole, reports: Reported data indicate significant enrichment of disease-linked clones within matched ankylosing spondylitis synovial fluid. Disease-associated clones were CD8+ and fairly uncommon in peripheral blood.

This clonotype showed up just a few times. The antigen is undetermined. A quantitative 5'-RACE method, one with molecular barcodes, was used to make TCR beta libraries. TCRdb used MiXCR to reprocess the 5' RACE reads, holding one entry per CDR3 protein. The data contain roughly 170,000 distinct CDR3 sequences, roughly 10% of them seen just once; the ten biggest clones take up about 15%. Per germline, CDR1 MRHNA and CDR2 SNTAGT. The CDR3 loop spans 16 amino acids. V shed 7 bases, J shed 4 bases, and the junction held 15 bases outside the gene matches. Sequences were obtained from blood, either unsorted or a sorted T cell fraction (not recorded which). V is TRBV6-4 and J is TRBJ1-1; TRBD1 agrees at 7 bases. This receptor was identified in a female donor with ankylosing spondylitis or in good health (not recorded which). CDR3: CASKGNNRGGGTEAFF. For the CDR3, the DNA is TGTGCCAGCAAGGGCAACAACAGGGGAGGAGGCACTGAAGCTTTCTTT.